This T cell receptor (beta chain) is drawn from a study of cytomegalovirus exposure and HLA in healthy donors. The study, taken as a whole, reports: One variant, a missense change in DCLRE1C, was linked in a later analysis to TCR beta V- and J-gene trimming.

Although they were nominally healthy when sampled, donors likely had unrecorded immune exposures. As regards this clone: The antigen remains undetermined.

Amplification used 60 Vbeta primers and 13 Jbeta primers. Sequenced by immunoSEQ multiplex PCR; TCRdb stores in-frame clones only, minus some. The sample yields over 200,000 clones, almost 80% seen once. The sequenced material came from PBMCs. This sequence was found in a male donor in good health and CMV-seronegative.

The CDR3 is CASSPASYGYTF. The CDR3 DNA reads as TGTGCCAGCAGTCCTGCGAGCTATGGCTACACCTTC. V is TRBV9 and J is TRBJ1-2; no firm D call. Deletions cut 5 bases from V and 4 bases from J, with 9 bases between. There are 12 residues in the CDR3. The V gene's germline CDR1 is SGDLS and CDR2 YYNGEE.